The 16 T cell receptor beta chains given below trace back to one sample, sequenced in a study of blood T cell repertoires in COVID-19. Data came from immunoSEQ multiplex PCR; TCRdb stores just in-frame clones and leaves some out. The sample has 250,000 or so clones, around 83% seen once. The material sequenced was PBMCs or T cells enriched from blood (not recorded which). The source is a woman aged 45-60 years who had been exposed to COVID-19.

The rearrangement uses TRBV6-5 and TRBJ2-2, with 8 bases identical to TRBD1. CDR1 is MNHEY, CDR2 SVGAGI, per germline. With 2 bases clipped from V and 7 bases from J, the junction kept 9 bases outside the gene matches. The CDR3 is 16 amino acids. CDR3 sequence (DNA): TGTGCCAGCAGTTACGGAAGGACAGGGAGGATCGGGGAGCTGTTTTTT. Translated, it gives CASSYGRTGRIGELFF.

The CDR3 sequence: CASSPDLSGTSEQYF. The DNA for the CDR3 is TGCGCCAGCAGCCCAGACCTGTCCGGAACTAGCGAGCAGTACTTC. The genes are TRBV5-1 and TRBJ2-7; TRBD2 is a possible D gene (5 bases). The CDR3 is 15 amino acids. Trimming stripped 4 bases from V and 6 bases from J, with 20 bases between. Germline V CDR1 and CDR2: SGHRS, YFSETQ.

CDR3 region: CASSVGFRGTGLHF. For the CDR3, the DNA is TGTGCCAGCAGTGTAGGATTTCGAGGCACAGGGCTGCATTTT. The chain carries TRBV28 and TRBJ1-5; the D gene is possibly TRBD1 (6 bases). This CDR3 is 14 amino acids long. Germline lookup yields CDR1 MDHEN and CDR2 SYDVKM. V lost 5 bases, J lost 15 bases, and 23 bases lay in between.

The count of this clone is one. V gene TRBV14 combines with J gene TRBJ1-2; D might be TRBD1 (5 bases). The CDR3 is made up of 17 amino acids. The germline V gene has CDR1 SGHDN and CDR2 FVKESK. V was pared by 3 bases and J by 0 bases, with 17 bases between. The CDR3 spells CASSHSQGPLANYGYTF. DNA for the CDR3: TGTGCCAGCAGCCACAGTCAGGGCCCTTTAGCTAACTATGGCTACACCTTC.

The chain links TRBV13 to TRBJ2-3, with 7 bases matching TRBD1. Germline V CDR1 and CDR2: PRHDT, FYEKMQ (reference sequence). With 4 bases clipped from V and 0 bases from J, the junction kept 7 bases outside the gene matches. The CDR3 is 16 residues long. The CDR3: CASSSAGTASTDTQYF. In DNA form, the CDR3 reads TGTGCCAGCAGCTCGGCAGGGACAGCTAGCACAGATACGCAGTATTTT.

This chain uses TRBV19 with TRBJ1-1; no clear D gene. Germline loops: CDR1 LNHDA, CDR2 SQIVND (reference sequence). V lost 7 bases and J 3 bases, leaving 15 bases between the germline ends. The CDR3 spans 14 residues. DNA of the CDR3: TGTGCCAGTAAGGGAGATATGTTTGACACTGAAGCTTTCTTT. Amino acids: CASKGDMFDTEAFF.

This clone turned up a few times. The chain is built from TRBV4-1 and TRBJ1-5; TRBD1 is a possible D gene (5 bases). V gave up 0 bases and J gave up 10 bases, with 10 bases separating them. This CDR3 is built from 13 residues. CDR1 MGHRA and CDR2 YSYEKL come from the germline V gene. This CDR3 is CASSQDRGDPQHF. Here the CDR3 DNA reads TGCGCCAGCAGCCAAGATAGGGGTGACCCCCAGCATTTT.

V is TRBV10-3 and J is TRBJ1-2; no clear D gene. The CDR3 totals 14 residues. V lost 4 bases and J lost 0, with 9 bases in between. Looked up from germline, CDR1 is ENHRY and CDR2 is SYGVKD. The CDR3 loop is CAISARGPNYGYTF. The CDR3 bases are TGTGCCATCAGTGCGCGCGGGCCTAACTATGGCTACACCTTC.

The chain is built from TRBV6-2 or TRBV6-3 and TRBJ1-5; D is possibly TRBD1 (6 bases). The CDR3 covers 15 residues. V lost 2 bases to trimming and J lost 4 bases, with 12 bases between them. Germline assignment: CDR1 MNHEY and CDR2 SVGEGT. For the CDR3, the DNA is TGTGCCAGCAGTTACGGGACACTTTCAAATCAGCCCCAGCATTTT. It codes for CASSYGTLSNQPQHF.

The count of this clone is one. J is TRBJ1-2 and V is TRBV7-2; possible D gene TRBD1, 6 bases. V dropped 3 bases and J dropped 5 bases, with 13 bases sitting between them. Germline V gene data show CDR1 as SGHTA and CDR2 as FQGNSA. The CDR3 sequence is 14 residues long. DNA for the CDR3: TGTGCCAGCAGCTTCTGGACAGAGGGGTATGGCTACACCTTC. It codes for CASSFWTEGYGYTF.

The CDR3 reads CASSSPPRGAQDTGELFF. CDR3 bases: TGTGCCAGCAGTTCCCCGCCCAGGGGGGCGCAGGACACCGGGGAGCTGTTTTTT. The chain is built from TRBV27 and TRBJ2-2; TRBD1 is a possible D gene (7 bases). The V end was cut by 4 bases, the J end by 3 bases, with 21 bases between. This CDR3 contains 18 residues. CDR1 and CDR2 (germline): MNHEY, SMNVEV (reference sequence).

V gene TRBV24-1 combines with J gene TRBJ1-2; D unresolved. The germline V and J ends were trimmed by 5 bases and 8 bases, with 11 bases remaining between them. The germline V gene has CDR1 KGHDR and CDR2 SFDVKD. The CDR3 sequence is 12 residues long. CDR3 DNA sequence: TGTGCCACCAGTGGGAGAGACGGGGGCTACACCTTC. It specifies CATSGRDGGYTF.

The rearrangement joins TRBV7-3 to TRBJ1-3; TRBD1 is a possible D gene (5 bases). The V gene's germline CDR1 is SGHTA and CDR2 FQGTGA. CDR3 length equals 19 residues. Trimming pared 5 bases from V and 0 bases from J, leaving 23 bases between. The CDR3 nucleotides read TGTGCCAGCAGCCCCCCCGCGACAGAGACTTCTATCTCTGGAAACACCATATATTTT. Translated, it gives CASSPPATETSISGNTIYF.

This chain joins TRBV29-1 and TRBJ1-1; D not certain. Deletions cut 1 base from V and 5 bases from J, with 20 bases between. The germline CDR1 and CDR2 sequences are SQVTM and ANQGSEA. This CDR3 contains 16 residues. The CDR3 DNA reads as TGCAGCGTTGAAGTGTGGCCTGGCACCCCCGGGACTGAAGCTTTCTTT. This translates into CSVEVWPGTPGTEAFF.

The CDR3 loop reads CASNPLADQETQYF. CDR3 DNA: TGTGCCAGCAACCCACTAGCGGACCAAGAGACCCAGTACTTC. The chain joins TRBV6-2 or TRBV6-3 to TRBJ2-5, with 8 bases fitting TRBD2. Germline assignment: CDR1 MNHEY and CDR2 SVGEGT. CDR3 length: 14 amino acids. V lost 7 bases and J lost 0; bases outside the gene matches: 4.

The genes are TRBV11-2 and TRBJ2-2; 8 nucleotides match TRBD2. This CDR3 has 15 amino acids. V was clipped by 1 base and J by 5 bases; unmatched bases: 3. The V gene's germline CDR1 is SGHAT and CDR2 FQNNGV. The CDR3, as DNA: TGTGCCAGCAGCTTAGGCGGCGGGAGGACCGGGGAGCTGTTTTTT. Amino acids: CASSLGGGRTGELFF.